Listed below are T cell receptor beta chains from one sample, sequenced in a study of sequential checkpoint blockade in melanoma. Produced via immunoSEQ multiplex PCR; TCRdb's table is partial and in-frame only. The sample has 17,000 or so clones, approximately 70% seen once; the top ten hold 9.5% to 12%. Sequencing used CD8+ T cells sorted from blood (inferred from file names), obtained from a patient given nivolumab and ipilimumab in sequence. The receptors come from a human donor with melanoma. CDR3s include the opening cysteine and the closing phenylalanine or tryptophan. D genes are given only for firm matches. The size field is filled for only some rows; it gives once, few, many or a size class.

J	D	V	size	DNA	CDR3
TRBJ2-3	TRBD2	TRBV15	.	TGTGCCACCAGCACGGGACTAGCGGGAGTGGATACGCAGTATTTT	CATSTGLAGVDTQYF
TRBJ2-7	.	TRBV7-9	few	TGTGCCAGCAGCTGGGAGGATTTGGACGAGCAGTACTTC	CASSWEDLDEQYF
TRBJ2-3	TRBD1	TRBV6-5	.	TGTGCCAGCAGTTTGTCCGGGACAGGAAGCACAGATACGCAGTATTTT	CASSLSGTGSTDTQYF
TRBJ2-7	.	TRBV28	.	TGTGCCAGCAGTTTGGGGGCATCGCCGGCCTACGAGCAGTACTTC	CASSLGASPAYEQYF
TRBJ2-3	TRBD1	TRBV7-9	.	TGTGCCAGCAGCGGACAGGGTAGCACAGATACGCAGTATTTT	CASSGQGSTDTQYF
TRBJ2-1	TRBD2	TRBV19	once	TGTGCCAGTAGTCTCGGACTAGCGGGAGCTCTTGAGCAGTTCTTC	CASSLGLAGALEQFF
TRBJ1-4	.	TRBV7-9	once	TGTGCCAGCAGCCCCAGCGGGGGCGGTGAAAAACTGTTTTTT	CASSPSGGGEKLFF
TRBJ1-2	.	TRBV7-9	.	TGTGCCAGCAGCTTGGAAGTGCTGGGGGCGTACGGCTACACCTTC	CASSLEVLGAYGYTF
TRBJ2-7	TRBD1	TRBV5-4	.	TGTGCCAGCAGCTTGGCGACAGGGACCACCTACGAGCAGTACTTC	CASSLATGTTYEQYF
TRBJ1-5	.	TRBV4-1	few	TGCGCCAGCAGCCACCTGCTGCAGGGATGGAATCAGCCCCAGCATTTT	CASSHLLQGWNQPQHF
TRBJ2-3	.	TRBV7-2	few	TGTGCCAGCAGCTTAGCAGGGGGAAGCATCGATACGCAGTATTTT	CASSLAGGSIDTQYF
TRBJ2-7	TRBD1	TRBV13	many	TGTGCCAGCAGTGAACCGGGACAGGGTACGTACGAGCAGTACTTC	CASSEPGQGTYEQYF
TRBJ2-1	TRBD2	TRBV7-8	.	TGTGCCAGCAGCTTAGCGCGTCACGGGAGGGGGAATGAGCAGTTCTTC	CASSLARHGRGNEQFF
TRBJ2-2	TRBD2	TRBV7-6	.	TGTGCCAGCAGCTTAGTTAGCGGGAGGTTGCACACCGGGGAGCTGTTTTTT	CASSLVSGRLHTGELFF
TRBJ2-5	.	TRBV4-3	.	TGCGCCAGCAGCCAAGTTCTCAGGGTCCAAGAGACCCAGTACTTC	CASSQVLRVQETQYF
TRBJ2-3	TRBD2	TRBV2	.	TGTGCCAGCAGTGACCCTAGCGGGGACACAGATACGCAGTATTTT	CASSDPSGDTDTQYF
TRBJ2-3	TRBD1	TRBV11-2	.	TGTGCCAGCAGCGGACGACAGGGACCTAGCACAGATACGCAGTATTTT	CASSGRQGPSTDTQYF
TRBJ2-3	TRBD2	TRBV5-6	.	TGTGCCAGCAGCCCCTGGGGGGGACTACCCACAGATACGCAGTATTTT	CASSPWGGLPTDTQYF
TRBJ1-3	TRBD1	TRBV9	.	TGTGCCAGCAGCGACAACCGGGACAGGGTCCCTTCCTCTACTGGAAACACCATATATTTT	CASSDNRDRVPSSTGNTIYF
TRBJ2-1	TRBD1	TRBV4-1	.	TGCGCCAGCAGCCAAGAAAGGATAGGACAGGGGGCGTTTGAGCAGTTCTTC	CASSQERIGQGAFEQFF
TRBJ2-3	.	TRBV29-1	.	TGCAGCGCGGAACAGGGCCGCGGCACAGATACGCAGTATTTT	CSAEQGRGTDTQYF
TRBJ1-5	TRBD1	TRBV7-8	few	TGTGCCAGCAGCTCTGGACAGGGAGGTTATCAGCCCCAGCATTTT	CASSSGQGGYQPQHF
TRBJ2-3	TRBD1	TRBV19	.	TGTGCCAGTAGTATAGGGGACAGGGAGGACACAGATACGCAGTATTTT	CASSIGDREDTDTQYF
TRBJ2-5	.	TRBV9	.	TGTGCCAGCAGCGGAGAGGGGGTCCAAGAGACCCAGTACTTC	CASSGEGVQETQYF
TRBJ1-1	.	TRBV4-3	.	TGCGCCAGCAGCCAAGACGCAGGTATGAACACTGAAGCTTTCTTT	CASSQDAGMNTEAFF
TRBJ2-5	.	TRBV9	once	TGTGCCAGCAGCGTAGTCGAAGAGGAAGAGACCCAGTACTTC	CASSVVEEEETQYF
TRBJ2-2	TRBD1	TRBV29-1	once	TGCAGCGTATTAACAGGGGGCGCGGGCGGGGAGCTGTTTTTT	CSVLTGGAGGELFF
TRBJ1-5	TRBD1	TRBV5-6	.	TGTGCCAGCAGCACAGGGGAGGTCAATCAGCCCCAGCATTTT	CASSTGEVNQPQHF
TRBJ2-3	TRBD1	TRBV4-1	.	TGCGCCAGCAGCCAAGCCGGGGGGACAGGGGGCTCAGTAGTGGCGGGAGATACGCAGTATTTT	CASSQAGGTGGSVVAGDTQYF
TRBJ2-7	TRBD1	TRBV7-3	.	TGTGCCAGCAGCCCCGGGCAGGGGGCTTACGAGCAGTACTTC	CASSPGQGAYEQYF
TRBJ2-1	TRBD2	TRBV4-1	.	TGCGCCAGCAGCCGAACGGGAGGGGCGACCTACAATGAGCAGTTCTTC	CASSRTGGATYNEQFF